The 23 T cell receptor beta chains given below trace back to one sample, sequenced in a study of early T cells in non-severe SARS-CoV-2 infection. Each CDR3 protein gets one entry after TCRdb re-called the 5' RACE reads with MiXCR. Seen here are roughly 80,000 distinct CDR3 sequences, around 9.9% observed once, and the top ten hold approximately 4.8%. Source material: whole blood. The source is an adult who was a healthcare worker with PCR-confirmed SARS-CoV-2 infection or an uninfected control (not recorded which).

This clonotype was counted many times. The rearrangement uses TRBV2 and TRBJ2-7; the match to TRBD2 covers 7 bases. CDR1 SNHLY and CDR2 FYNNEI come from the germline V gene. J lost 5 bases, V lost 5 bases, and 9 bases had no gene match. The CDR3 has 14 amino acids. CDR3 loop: CASSREDPFDEQYF. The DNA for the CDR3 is TGTGCCAGCAGTCGGGAGGACCCATTCGACGAGCAGTACTTC.

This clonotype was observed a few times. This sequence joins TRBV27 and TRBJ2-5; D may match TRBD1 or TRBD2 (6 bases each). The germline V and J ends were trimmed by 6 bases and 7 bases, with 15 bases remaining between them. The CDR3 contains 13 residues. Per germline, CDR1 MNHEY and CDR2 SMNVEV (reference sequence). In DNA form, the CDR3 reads TGTGCCAGCAGATACCGACAGGAGGGGACCCAGTACTTC. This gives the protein CASRYRQEGTQYF.

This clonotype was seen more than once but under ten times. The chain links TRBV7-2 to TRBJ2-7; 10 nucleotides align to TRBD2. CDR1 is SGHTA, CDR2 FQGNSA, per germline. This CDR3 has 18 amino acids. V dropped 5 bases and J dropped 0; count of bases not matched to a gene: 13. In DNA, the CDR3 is TGTGCCAGCAGCAACCCGGATAGTAGCGGGAGGTACTCCTACGAGCAGTACTTC. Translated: CASSNPDSSGRYSYEQYF.

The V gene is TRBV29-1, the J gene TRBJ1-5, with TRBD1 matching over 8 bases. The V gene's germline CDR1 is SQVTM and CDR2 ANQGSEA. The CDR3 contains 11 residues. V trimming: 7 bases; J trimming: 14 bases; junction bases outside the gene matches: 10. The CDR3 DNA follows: TGCAGCGGCCTGTGGGACAGGATAGAGCATTTT. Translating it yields CSGLWDRIEHF.

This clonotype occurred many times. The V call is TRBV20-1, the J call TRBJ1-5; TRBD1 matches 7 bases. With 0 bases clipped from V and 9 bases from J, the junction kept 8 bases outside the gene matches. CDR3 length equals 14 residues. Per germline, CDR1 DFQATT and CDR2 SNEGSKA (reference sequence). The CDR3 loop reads CSARETHRGGPQHF. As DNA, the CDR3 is TGCAGTGCTAGAGAGACGCACAGGGGTGGGCCCCAGCATTTT.

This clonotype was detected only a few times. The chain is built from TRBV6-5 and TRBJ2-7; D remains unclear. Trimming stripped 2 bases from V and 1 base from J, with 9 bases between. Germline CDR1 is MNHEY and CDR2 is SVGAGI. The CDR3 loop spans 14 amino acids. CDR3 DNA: TGTGCCAGCAGTTACAACGGACGATCCTACGAGCAGTACTTC. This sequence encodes CASSYNGRSYEQYF.

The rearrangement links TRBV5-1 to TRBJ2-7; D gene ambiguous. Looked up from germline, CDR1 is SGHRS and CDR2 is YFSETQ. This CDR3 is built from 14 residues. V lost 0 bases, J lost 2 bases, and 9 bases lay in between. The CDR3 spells CASSLDALPYEQYF. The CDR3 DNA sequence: TGCGCCAGCAGCTTGGATGCGCTACCCTACGAGCAGTACTTC.

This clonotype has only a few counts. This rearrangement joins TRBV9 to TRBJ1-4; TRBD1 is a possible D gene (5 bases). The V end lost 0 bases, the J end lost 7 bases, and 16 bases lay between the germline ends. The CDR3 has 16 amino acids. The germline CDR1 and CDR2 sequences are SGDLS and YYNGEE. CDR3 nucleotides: TGTGCCAGCAGCGTAGAGGCAGGGCAGAGAAGTGAAAAACTGTTTTTT. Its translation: CASSVEAGQRSEKLFF.

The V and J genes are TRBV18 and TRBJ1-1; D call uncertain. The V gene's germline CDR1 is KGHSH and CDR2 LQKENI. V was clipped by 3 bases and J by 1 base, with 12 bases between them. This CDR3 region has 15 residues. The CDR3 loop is CASSPRSGKNTEAFF. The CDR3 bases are TGTGCCAGCTCACCCCGATCAGGAAAGAACACTGAAGCTTTCTTT.

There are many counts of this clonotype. In nucleotides, the CDR3 is TGTGCCAGCAGTGGACGGATTAAGGCAGATACGCAGTATTTT. It encodes CASSGRIKADTQYF. J is TRBJ2-3 and V is TRBV6-1; D gene ambiguous. CDR1 and CDR2 (germline): MNHNS, SASEGT. Trimming took off 4 bases at V and 4 bases at J, with 12 bases between the two ends. The CDR3 consists of 14 residues.

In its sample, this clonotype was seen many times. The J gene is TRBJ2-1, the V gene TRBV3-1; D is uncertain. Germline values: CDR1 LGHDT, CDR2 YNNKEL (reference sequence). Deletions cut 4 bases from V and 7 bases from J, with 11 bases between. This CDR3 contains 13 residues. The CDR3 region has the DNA TGTGCCAGCAGCCCCGGGCTAATGAATGAGCAGTTCTTC. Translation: CASSPGLMNEQFF.

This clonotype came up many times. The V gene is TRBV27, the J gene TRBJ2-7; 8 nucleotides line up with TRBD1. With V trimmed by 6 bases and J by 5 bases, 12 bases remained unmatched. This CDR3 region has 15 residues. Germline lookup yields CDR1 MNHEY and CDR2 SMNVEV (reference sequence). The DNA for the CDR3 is TGTGCCAGCAGGGAGGGGAACAGGGGGTCCGACGAGCAGTACTTC. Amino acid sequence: CASREGNRGSDEQYF.

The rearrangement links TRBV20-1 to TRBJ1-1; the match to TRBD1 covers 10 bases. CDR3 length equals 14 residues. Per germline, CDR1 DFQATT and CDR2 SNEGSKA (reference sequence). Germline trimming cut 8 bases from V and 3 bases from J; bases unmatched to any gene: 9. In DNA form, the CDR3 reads TGCAGTCGCGACAGGGGGCTACGGGACACTGAAGCTTTCTTT. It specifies CSRDRGLRDTEAFF.

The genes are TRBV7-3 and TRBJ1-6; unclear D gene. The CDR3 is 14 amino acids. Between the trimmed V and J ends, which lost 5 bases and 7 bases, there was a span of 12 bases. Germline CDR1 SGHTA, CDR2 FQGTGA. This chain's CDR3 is CASSPGGPNSPLHF. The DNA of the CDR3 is TGTGCCAGCAGCCCTGGTGGCCCCAATTCACCCCTCCACTTT.

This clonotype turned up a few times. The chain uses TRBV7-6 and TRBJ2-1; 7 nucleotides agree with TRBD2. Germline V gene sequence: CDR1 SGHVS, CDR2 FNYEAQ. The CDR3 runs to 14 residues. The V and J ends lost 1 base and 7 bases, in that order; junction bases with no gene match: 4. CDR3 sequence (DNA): TGTGCCAGCAGCTTAGAAGACGGGGGGAATGAGCAGTTCTTC. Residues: CASSLEDGGNEQFF.

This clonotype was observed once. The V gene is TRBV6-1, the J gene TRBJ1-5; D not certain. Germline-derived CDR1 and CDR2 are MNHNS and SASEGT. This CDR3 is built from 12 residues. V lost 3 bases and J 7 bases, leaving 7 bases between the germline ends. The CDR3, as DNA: TGTGCCAGCAGTGACGGCAGCCAGCCCCAGCATTTT. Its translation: CASSDGSQPQHF.

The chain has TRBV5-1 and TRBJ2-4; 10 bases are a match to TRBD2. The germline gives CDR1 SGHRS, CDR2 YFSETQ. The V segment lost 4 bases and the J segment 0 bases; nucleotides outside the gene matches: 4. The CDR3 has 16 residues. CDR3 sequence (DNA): TGCGCCAGCAGCCTGGGACTAGCGATAGCCAAAAACATTCAGTACTTC. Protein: CASSLGLAIAKNIQYF.

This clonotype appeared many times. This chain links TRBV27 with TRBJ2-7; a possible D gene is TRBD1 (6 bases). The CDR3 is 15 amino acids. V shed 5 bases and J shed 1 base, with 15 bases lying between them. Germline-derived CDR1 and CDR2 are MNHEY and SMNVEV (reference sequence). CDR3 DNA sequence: TGTGCCAGCAGTCTGGGGACAATTCCTTCCTACGAGCAGTACTTC. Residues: CASSLGTIPSYEQYF.

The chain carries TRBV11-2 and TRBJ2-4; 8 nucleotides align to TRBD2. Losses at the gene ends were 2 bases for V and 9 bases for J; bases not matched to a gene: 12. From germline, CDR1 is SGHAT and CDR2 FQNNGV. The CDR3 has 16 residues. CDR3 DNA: TGTGCCAGCAGCTTATCAGGCGCGGGAGGAAGGAGCATTCAGTACTTC. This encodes CASSLSGAGGRSIQYF.

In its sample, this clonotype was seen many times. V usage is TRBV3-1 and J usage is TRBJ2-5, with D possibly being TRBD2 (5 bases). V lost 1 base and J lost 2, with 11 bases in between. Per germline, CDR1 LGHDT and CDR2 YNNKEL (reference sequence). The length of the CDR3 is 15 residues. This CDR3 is CASSQGPGKQETQYF. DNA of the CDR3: TGTGCCAGCAGCCAAGGTCCGGGGAAACAAGAGACCCAGTACTTC.

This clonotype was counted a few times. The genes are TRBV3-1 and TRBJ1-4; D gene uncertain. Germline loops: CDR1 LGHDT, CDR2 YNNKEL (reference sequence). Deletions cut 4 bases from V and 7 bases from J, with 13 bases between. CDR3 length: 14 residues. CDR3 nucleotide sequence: TGTGCCAGCAGCCGTCCCGGGATTTTTGAAAAACTGTTTTTT. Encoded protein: CASSRPGIFEKLFF.

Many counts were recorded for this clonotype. Here the CDR3 reads CASSGSQYEQYF. The DNA of the CDR3 is TGCGCCAGCAGTGGATCCCAGTACGAGCAGTACTTC. The chain joins TRBV10-2 to TRBJ2-7; D not certain. Trimming stripped 4 bases from V and 4 bases from J, with 8 bases between. The CDR3 totals 12 residues. Germline lookup yields CDR1 WSHSY and CDR2 SAAADI.

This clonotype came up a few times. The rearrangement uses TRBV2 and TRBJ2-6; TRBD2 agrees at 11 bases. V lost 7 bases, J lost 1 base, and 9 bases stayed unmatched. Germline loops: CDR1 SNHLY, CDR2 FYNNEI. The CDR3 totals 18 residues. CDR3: CASTSLAGGLSGANVLTF. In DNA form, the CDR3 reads TGTGCCAGCACATCCCTAGCGGGAGGTCTTTCTGGGGCCAACGTCCTGACTTTC.